The 11 T cell receptor beta chains below come from one sample, sequenced in a study of blood T cells in healthy people across ages. Sample-barcoded 5' priming and a J-beta primer mix drove a second PCR of 7 to 11 cycles. TCRdb independently ran MiXCR on the 5' RACE reads; one entry per CDR3 protein. The sample comprises about 670,000 distinct CDR3 sequences, around 43% of which are singletons, and around 30% rests with the top ten. Sequenced: blood. All receptors derive from an older man in good health.

Here the CDR3 DNA reads TGTGCCAGCAGTAAAAGCGGGAGCATCGACGAGCAGTACTTC. Its translation: CASSKSGSIDEQYF. The V call is TRBV12-3 or TRBV12-4, the J call TRBJ2-7, with TRBD2 identical over 8 bases. The CDR3 has 14 residues. V shed 5 bases, J shed 5 bases, and the junction held 8 bases outside the gene matches.

The chain employs TRBV20-1 and TRBJ2-6; TRBD1 matches at 9 bases. Germline CDR1 DFQATT, CDR2 SNEGSKA (reference sequence). This CDR3 contains 17 residues. J lost 4 bases, V lost 4 bases, and 11 bases had no gene match. CDR3 in DNA: TGCAGTGCTAACGGCGCACAGGGGGCCACCGGGGCCAACGTCCTGACTTTC. Protein: CSANGAQGATGANVLTF.

The chain employs TRBV29-1 and TRBJ1-1; no clear D gene. V was clipped by 3 bases and J by 7 bases, with 12 bases between them. The CDR3 covers 12 residues. Germline V gives CDR1 SQVTM, CDR2 ANQGSEA. The CDR3 protein is CSVDIRQIEAFF. CDR3 DNA sequence: TGCAGCGTTGATATTAGACAAATTGAAGCTTTCTTT.

The table lists this clonotype with a few counts. CDR3 in DNA: TGTGCCATCAGTGCAGGGACTAGCGGGGTCCAAGAGACCCAGTACTTC. Translated, it gives CAISAGTSGVQETQYF. V is TRBV10-3 and J is TRBJ2-5; the match to TRBD2 covers 13 bases. Trimming cost V 4 bases and J 1 base; bases outside gene matches: 3. CDR3 size: 16 residues. CDR1 is ENHRY, CDR2 SYGVKD, per germline.

This clonotype has only a few counts. The chain combines TRBV6-1 with TRBJ1-5; unclear D gene. Germline CDR1 and CDR2: MNHNS and SASEGT. Trimming removed 5 bases at V and 3 bases at J, with 11 bases between. This CDR3 has 14 residues. The CDR3 loop is CASSTPADNQPQHF. The CDR3 nucleotides are TGTGCCAGCAGTACGCCAGCCGACAATCAGCCCCAGCATTTT.

The genes are TRBV9 and TRBJ2-1; 9 positions match TRBD2. The CDR3 extends over 15 amino acids. Germline V lookup: CDR1 SGDLS, CDR2 YYNGEE. V shed 2 bases, J shed 3 bases, and the junction held 3 bases outside the gene matches. CDR3 region: CASSVTSGDYNEQFF. The DNA of the CDR3 is TGTGCCAGCAGCGTGACTAGCGGAGACTACAATGAGCAGTTCTTC.

This clonotype was seen once. This rearrangement joins TRBV28 to TRBJ2-5, with D possibly matching TRBD1 (6 bases). Trimming took off 1 base at V and 1 base at J, with 10 bases between the two ends. The germline gives CDR1 MDHEN, CDR2 SYDVKM. The CDR3 length is 15 residues. In DNA form, the CDR3 reads TGTGCCAGCAGTTTATTGGACAGACGCCAAGAGACCCAGTACTTC. This translates into CASSLLDRRQETQYF.

This clonotype was seen repeatedly, ten times or more. This rearrangement joins TRBV5-1 to TRBJ1-2; unclear D gene. The CDR3 runs 14 residues. Per germline, CDR1 SGHRS and CDR2 YFSETQ. The ends were cut back, 4 bases at V and 6 bases at J, with 16 bases in the middle. The CDR3 coding sequence is TGCGCCAGCAGCGCGGAGGACCCAGGACATGGCTACACCTTC. It codes for CASSAEDPGHGYTF.

The sample holds a few counts of this clonotype. J is TRBJ1-2 and V is TRBV20-1; 9 bases are shared with TRBD1. The CDR3 loop spans 12 amino acids. The junction had 4 bases not matched to a gene; V was cut back by 5 bases and J by 6 bases. Germline-derived CDR1 and CDR2 are DFQATT and SNEGSKA (reference sequence). This CDR3 reads CSAARDRDGYTF. The CDR3 coding sequence is TGCAGTGCTGCCCGGGACAGGGATGGCTACACCTTC.

This clonotype was picked up many times. The J gene is TRBJ1-2, the V gene TRBV29-1; 8 bases are shared with TRBD1. The CDR3 loop spans 15 amino acids. The V gene end was trimmed by 3 bases and the J gene end by 0 bases; junction bases not matched to a gene: 6. Germline assignment: CDR1 SQVTM and CDR2 ANQGSEA. The CDR3 sequence is CSVEGTGTSNYGYTF. As DNA, the CDR3 is TGCAGCGTTGAGGGGACAGGCACTTCTAACTATGGCTACACCTTC.

This clonotype came up a few times. The chain uses TRBV20-1 and TRBJ2-5, with 7 positions matching TRBD2. V trimming: 1 base; J trimming: 11 bases; junction bases outside the gene matches: 22. This CDR3 region has 17 residues. The germline V gene has CDR1 DFQATT and CDR2 SNEGSKA (reference sequence). CDR3 DNA sequence: TGCAGTGCTAGAGGAGATTCCTTCGGACTATGGGGGGGGGAGCAGTACTTC. Its translation: CSARGDSFGLWGGEQYF.